This T cell receptor (beta chain) is drawn from a study of T cell changes during pregnancy in multiple sclerosis. The CDR3 is 17 amino acids. Unmatched junction bases numbered 9, after V lost 5 bases and J lost 1 base. From germline, CDR1 is LNHDA and CDR2 SQIVND (reference sequence). Clones were read by immunoSEQ multiplex PCR, and TCRdb kept only the in-frame ones, dropping some. The sample records roughly 72,000 clones, 90% to 95% being singletons. The input for sequencing was CD4+ T cells from peripheral blood mononuclear cells, taken after pregnancy. The clonotype was recovered from a female donor with multiple sclerosis, enrolled in a pregnancy study. This rearrangement joins TRBV19 to TRBJ2-1, with TRBD1 matching over 9 bases. CDR3 DNA: TGTGCCAGTAGTGCGTACCCCGGGACAGGGTCCTACAATGAGCAGTTCTTC. Translation: CASSAYPGTGSYNEQFF.